Sequencing of this T cell receptor beta chain was carried out in a study of glioma-infiltrating T cells. The wider study: Glioma patients had dexamethasone for six or fewer days before surgery. Blood libraries targeted roughly 4- to 10-fold coverage of about one million T cells. Study outcomes and limitations: Above-expected tissue-blood divergence occurred in all gliomas, most in low-grade ones. Patients with low tissue-blood divergence carried a signature set of shared blood CDR3 motifs.

Germline CDR1 is DFQATT and CDR2 is SNEGSKA (reference sequence). V lost 3 bases and J lost 0; bases outside the gene matches: 10. This CDR3 contains 17 residues. TCR alpha and beta CDR3 regions were amplified from RNA using iRepertoire nested multiplex PCR. MiXCR, run by TCRdb on the multiplex PCR reads, gives a single entry per CDR3 protein. The data contain more than 350,000 distinct CDR3 sequences, roughly two fifths of them singletons. This clonotype was picked up many times. As yet, its antigen is unknown. Material for sequencing was glioma tissue, nonneoplastic brain tissue, or PBMCs (not recorded which). This TCR came from a human donor with low-grade glioma or glioblastoma, undergoing nonglioma brain surgery, or in good health (not recorded which). The chain is built from TRBV20-1 and TRBJ2-1; 8 positions agree with TRBD2. This CDR3 reads CSASDILAGNSYNEQFF. The CDR3 DNA reads TGCAGTGCTAGTGACATCTTAGCGGGAAACTCCTACAATGAGCAGTTCTTC.